These T cell receptor beta chains were read from a single sample in a study of blood T cell repertoires in COVID-19. This table comes from immunoSEQ multiplex PCR, and its TCRdb copy is limited to in-frame clones, with some not included. In the table there are fewer than 120,000 clones, nearly 80% of which are singletons. The sample taken for sequencing was peripheral blood. The receptors originated from a woman over 75 with active or convalescent COVID-19. Each CDR3 is given with its conserved first and last residue. D genes are given only for firm matches. Size values are once, few and many counts, or a class for expanded clones, and some rows have none.

>TRBV28|TRBJ2-1|TRBD2|few
CASSPSGGGSYNEQFF
TGTGCCAGCAGCCCCAGCGGGGGGGGATCCTACAATGAGCAGTTCTTC
>TRBV3-1/TRBV3-2|TRBJ2-1|NA|few
CASSPQGRDYNEQFF
TGTGCCAGCAGCCCGCAAGGGCGGGATTACAATGAGCAGTTCTTC
>TRBV7-2|TRBJ1-2|NA|NA
CASSLQGTSNYGYTF
TGTGCCAGCAGCTTACAGGGGACGAGTAACTATGGCTACACCTTC
>TRBV5-4|TRBJ2-3|TRBD2|once
CASSWGTSGRDTQYF
TGTGCCAGCAGCTGGGGGACTAGCGGGAGGGATACGCAGTATTTT
>TRBV6-6|TRBJ1-2|NA|many
CAIRQEMVYGYTF
TGTGCCATCAGACAGGAAATGGTCTATGGCTACACCTTC
>TRBV7-9|TRBJ1-1|NA|NA
CASSLGGSRTEAFF
TGTGCCAGCAGCTTAGGAGGGTCGAGGACTGAAGCTTTCTTT
>TRBV5-4|TRBJ2-1|TRBD2|NA
CASSLLAGTYEQFF
TGTGCCAGCAGCTTACTAGCGGGAACGTATGAGCAGTTCTTC
>TRBV28|TRBJ2-3|TRBD2|NA
CASSLAGGQGDTQYF
TGTGCCAGCAGTCTAGCGGGAGGGCAGGGAGATACGCAGTATTTT
>TRBV19|TRBJ1-5|NA|NA
CASSDRRNQPQHF
TGTGCCAGTTCCGACAGGAGGAATCAGCCCCAGCATTTT
>TRBV5-1|TRBJ2-1|NA|once
CASSLRGGSYNEQFF
TGCGCCAGCAGCTTGAGAGGGGGCTCCTACAATGAGCAGTTCTTC
>TRBV5-1|TRBJ1-1|NA|NA
CASSLYGQMNTEAFF
TGCGCCAGCAGCTTGTACGGACAGATGAACACTGAAGCTTTCTTT
>TRBV19|TRBJ1-3|NA|NA
CASSIRWQGIAGNTIYF
TGTGCCAGTAGTATTCGGTGGCAGGGGATCGCCGGAAACACCATATATTTT
>TRBV5-1|TRBJ2-2|NA|NA
CASSAASGGAITGELFF
TGCGCCAGCAGCGCCGCGTCGGGGGGCGCGATCACCGGGGAGCTGTTTTTT
>TRBV28|TRBJ1-1|NA|NA
CASSLEQLNTEAFF
TGTGCCAGCAGCCTGGAGCAGTTGAACACTGAAGCTTTCTTT